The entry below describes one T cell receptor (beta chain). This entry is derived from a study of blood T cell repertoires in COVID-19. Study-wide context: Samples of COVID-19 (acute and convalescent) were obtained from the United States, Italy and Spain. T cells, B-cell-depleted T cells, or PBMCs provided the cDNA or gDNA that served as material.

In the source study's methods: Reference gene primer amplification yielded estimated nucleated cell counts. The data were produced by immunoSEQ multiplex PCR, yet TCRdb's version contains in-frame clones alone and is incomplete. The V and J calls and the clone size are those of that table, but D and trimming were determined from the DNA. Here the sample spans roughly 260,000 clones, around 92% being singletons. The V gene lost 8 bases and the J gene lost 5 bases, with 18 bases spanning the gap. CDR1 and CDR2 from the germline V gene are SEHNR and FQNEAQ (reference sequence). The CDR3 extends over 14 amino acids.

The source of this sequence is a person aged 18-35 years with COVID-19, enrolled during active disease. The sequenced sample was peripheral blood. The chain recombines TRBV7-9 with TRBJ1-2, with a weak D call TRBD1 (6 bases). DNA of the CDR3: TGTGCCAGCTCCAGGGCAGGGGTGGAATATGGCTACACCTTC. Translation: CASSRAGVEYGYTF.